One and the same sample provided the 4 T cell receptor beta chains below, sequenced in a study of blood T cell repertoires in COVID-19. Clones were read by immunoSEQ multiplex PCR, and TCRdb kept only the in-frame ones, dropping some. In the table there are under 300,000 clones, approximately 90% of which are singletons. The sequenced sample consisted of PBMCs or T cells enriched from blood (not recorded which). The receptors stem from a woman between 40 and 55 years old with acute COVID-19.

V is TRBV4-2 and J is TRBJ2-7; TRBD2 agrees at 12 bases. Germline CDR1 and CDR2: LGHNA and YNFKEQ. V dropped 4 bases and J dropped 7; count of bases not matched to a gene: 5. The CDR3 is 14 residues long. CDR3 residues: CASSPSGGVGEQYF. The DNA of the CDR3 is TGTGCCAGCAGCCCTAGCGGGGGGGTGGGAGAGCAGTACTTC.

The CDR3 protein is CASSDEQGAKVNTEAFF. CDR3 DNA sequence: TGTGCCAGCAGTGACGAACAGGGGGCGAAGGTGAACACTGAAGCTTTCTTT. V is TRBV6-2 or TRBV6-3 and J is TRBJ1-1; 9 nucleotides line up with TRBD1. Germline CDR1 and CDR2: MNHEY and SVGEGT. CDR3 size: 17 residues. V lost 5 bases to trimming and J lost 0 bases; unmatched junction nucleotides: 10.

This clone occurred many times. The sample holds other DNA sequences that translate to the same CDR3. The J gene is TRBJ1-2, the V gene TRBV30; 8 nucleotides align to TRBD1. The V segment lost 2 bases and the J segment 4 bases; nucleotides outside the gene matches: 3. Germline V lookup: CDR1 GTSNPN, CDR2 SVGIG (reference sequence). This CDR3 is 13 amino acids long. CDR3 loop: CAWSLQGGYGYTF. The DNA of the CDR3 is TGTGCCTGGAGTCTACAGGGGGGCTATGGCTACACCTTC.

The CDR3 coding sequence is TGCGCCAGCAGTAGGCCGCGGGACAGCCAAGAGACCCAGTACTTC. This encodes CASSRPRDSQETQYF. The rearrangement joins TRBV10-2 to TRBJ2-5, with TRBD1 as a possible D gene (7 bases). Germline V gene lookup returns CDR1 WSHSY and CDR2 SAAADI. Trimming left V 5 bases short and J 1 base short, with 14 bases between. The CDR3 has 15 residues.